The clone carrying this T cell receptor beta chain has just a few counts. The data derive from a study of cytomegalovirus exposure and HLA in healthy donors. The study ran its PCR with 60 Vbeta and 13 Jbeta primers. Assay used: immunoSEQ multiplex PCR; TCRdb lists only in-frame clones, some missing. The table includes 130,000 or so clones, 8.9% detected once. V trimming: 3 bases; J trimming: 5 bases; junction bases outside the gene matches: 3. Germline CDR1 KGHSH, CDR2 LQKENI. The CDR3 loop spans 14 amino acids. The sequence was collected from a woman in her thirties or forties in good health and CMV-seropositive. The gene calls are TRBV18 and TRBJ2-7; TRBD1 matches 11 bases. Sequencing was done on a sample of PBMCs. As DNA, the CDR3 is TGTGCCAGCTCACCCGGGACAGGGGGTGACGAGCAGTACTTC. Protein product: CASSPGTGGDEQYF.